A selection of T cell receptor beta chains follows, all from one sample in a study of blood T cell repertoires in COVID-19. TCRdb's table, derived via immunoSEQ multiplex PCR, lists solely in-frame clones and lacks some. Among approximately 190,000 clones listed, just over 85% were seen once. Sequenced material: peripheral blood. These receptors were taken from an elderly man with acute or convalescent COVID-19. CDR3s include the opening cysteine and the closing phenylalanine or tryptophan. A D gene is named only where the DNA matches it firmly. Expanded clones get a size class; other rows say once, few or many, or leave the size out.

>TRBJ1-4|.|TRBV28|.
TGTGCCAGCTCCCCCCTGGGCAGGCATGAAAAACTGTTTTTT
CASSPLGRHEKLFF
>TRBJ2-2|TRBD2|TRBV5-1|.
TGCGCCAGCAGAAAGCGGGAGAGATCCGGGGAGCTGTTTTTT
CASRKRERSGELFF
>TRBJ1-2|.|TRBV12-3/TRBV12-4|.
TGTGCCAGCAGTTTAGGGGCAGGGAATGGCTACACCTTC
CASSLGAGNGYTF
>TRBJ2-1|TRBD2|TRBV5-4|.
TGTGCCAGCAGCTGGCCCGGGACTAGCGGGAGCAATGAGCAGTTCTTC
CASSWPGTSGSNEQFF
>TRBJ2-1|.|TRBV5-1|.
TGCGCCAGCAGCCAACGGGTTGTCTCCTACAATGAGCAGTTCTTC
CASSQRVVSYNEQFF
>TRBJ2-2|TRBD2|TRBV7-6|.
TGTGCCAGCAGCTTAGAGGGGACTAGCTTTTTCACCGGGGAGCTGTTTTTT
CASSLEGTSFFTGELFF
>TRBJ1-5|TRBD1|TRBV7-9|.
TGTGCCAGCAGCTCCCACAGGGGAGGAGGCAATCAGCCCCAGCATTTT
CASSSHRGGGNQPQHF
>TRBJ1-2|.|TRBV27|.
TGTGCCAGCAGTTCTTCCCGAGGAGGGAGCAGCTATGGCTACACCTTC
CASSSSRGGSSYGYTF
>TRBJ1-2|.|TRBV18|.
TGTGCCAGCTCAACGAGCGGGGATTATGGCTACACCTTC
CASSTSGDYGYTF
>TRBJ2-3|.|TRBV20-1|few
TGCAGTGCTAGTCCCCTCGGGGAGATCGCAGATACGCAGTATTTT
CSASPLGEIADTQYF
>TRBJ1-1|TRBD1|TRBV5-6|.
TGTGCCAGCAGCTTGGCCGGAGGGGGCGCGAGAAACACTGAAGCTTTCTTT
CASSLAGGGARNTEAFF
>TRBJ2-1|TRBD2|TRBV6-5|once
TGTGCCAGCAGTTATGGGCTAGCGGGAGGCGATGAGCAGTTCTTC
CASSYGLAGGDEQFF
>TRBJ1-1|.|TRBV5-5|.
TGTGCCAGCACCCGTGGGGTCGGGGGAGCGGGCACTGAAGCTTTCTTT
CASTRGVGGAGTEAFF
>TRBJ1-5|TRBD1|TRBV7-9|.
TGTGCCAGCAGCCCCACGGGACAGGGACATCAGCCCCAGCATTTT
CASSPTGQGHQPQHF
>TRBJ2-1|.|TRBV3-1/TRBV3-2|many
TGTGCCAGCAGCCAAGGGACAGTGGTGGTGACTGAGCAGTTCTTC
CASSQGTVVVTEQFF
>TRBJ2-1|TRBD2|TRBV7-8|.
TGTGCCAGCAGCTTAGCGGGACTAGCGGAGGGTCGTGAGTTCTTC
CASSLAGLAEGREFF
>TRBJ2-7|TRBD1|TRBV7-8|.
TGTGCCAGCAGCTTTGGCGGAGGGACAGGGGATTACGAGCAGTACTTC
CASSFGGGTGDYEQYF
>TRBJ1-6|.|TRBV6-1|.
TGTGCCAGCAGTGAAGCGCAGGGCTTCTATAATTCACCCCTCCACTTT
CASSEAQGFYNSPLHF
>TRBJ2-3|.|TRBV7-9|few
TGTGCCAGCAGCCCGTATACCGGTAGCGCAGATACGCAGTATTTT
CASSPYTGSADTQYF
>TRBJ2-2|TRBD2|TRBV7-2|.
TGTGCCAGCAGCCCAAGGACGGGACTAGCGGGAAACACCGGGGAGCTGTTTTTT
CASSPRTGLAGNTGELFF
>TRBJ1-5|TRBD1|TRBV7-2|.
TGTGCCAGCGTAAAATCAGGGGGTCTGGGTCAGCCCCAGCATTTT
CASVKSGGLGQPQHF
>TRBJ1-3|TRBD1|TRBV28|.
TGTGCCAGCAGTTTCCCAAGACAGGGTCTTCGGGGAAACACCATATATTTT
CASSFPRQGLRGNTIYF
>TRBJ1-5|.|TRBV12-5|.
TGTGCTAGTGGTTTGGTAAATCAGTGGCAGGGCAATCAGCCCCAGCATTTT
CASGLVNQWQGNQPQHF
>TRBJ2-4|TRBD2|TRBV7-9|.
TGTGCCAGCAGCTTAGGCGGGAGTAAAAACATTCAGTACTTC
CASSLGGSKNIQYF
>TRBJ1-2|TRBD1|TRBV6-5|.
TGTGCCAGCAGTTACTCCTGGACAGGGGGCAACTATGGCTACACCTTC
CASSYSWTGGNYGYTF
>TRBJ2-2|TRBD2|TRBV5-3|.
TGTGCCAGAAGCCTTAGCGGGAGGGGAAACGCCGGGGAGCTGTTTTTT
CARSLSGRGNAGELFF
>TRBJ2-3|.|TRBV5-4|.
TGTGCCAGCAGCCAGGATTTCACAGCTACGCAGTATTTT
CASSQDFTATQYF
>TRBJ2-3|TRBD1|TRBV18|.
TGTGCCAGCTCAGAAGGGACAGGGAAGGCAGATACGCAGTATTTT
CASSEGTGKADTQYF
>TRBJ1-1|.|TRBV6-6|.
TGTGCCAGCAGTTACGTTCAGAACACTGAAGCTTTCTTT
CASSYVQNTEAFF
>TRBJ2-1|TRBD2|TRBV11-2|.
TGTGCCAGCAGCCAATCGACTAGCGGGAGGGGTAAAGATGAGCAGTTCTTC
CASSQSTSGRGKDEQFF
>TRBJ2-7|TRBD2|TRBV5-1|.
TGCGCCAGCAGCTTGGCGCCTAGCGGGAGGGCCGGATACGAGCAGTACTTC
CASSLAPSGRAGYEQYF
>TRBJ1-2|.|TRBV30|many
TGTGCCTGGTCCAGGGAAAACTATGGCTACACCTTC
CAWSRENYGYTF
>TRBJ2-3|TRBD1|TRBV7-9|.
TGTGCCAGCAGCTTCCAGGGGGCTGGGACAGATACGCAGTATTTT
CASSFQGAGTDTQYF
>TRBJ1-1|.|TRBV28|.
TGTGCCAGCAGTTCTTGGAACACTGAAGCTTTCTTT
CASSSWNTEAFF
>TRBJ2-2|TRBD2|TRBV7-9|.
TGTGCCATCGGACTAGCGGGAGCTATGGGGACCGGGGAGCTGTTTTTT
CAIGLAGAMGTGELFF
>TRBJ2-7|.|TRBV5-1|.
TGCGCCAGCAGGAACCGGGACACTGTCTACGAGCAGTACTTC
CASRNRDTVYEQYF
>TRBJ2-4|TRBD2|TRBV7-2|.
TGTGCCAGCAGCTTCGGGGGGGTGTTGAACATTCAGTACTTC
CASSFGGVLNIQYF
>TRBJ2-3|.|TRBV24-1|.
TGTGCCAGCGGGGGCAGGGGAACAGATACGCAGTATTTT
CASGGRGTDTQYF
>TRBJ2-3|TRBD1|TRBV10-1|.
TGCGCCACCCCGGGACAGGGTCGCACAGATACGCAGTATTTT
CATPGQGRTDTQYF
>TRBJ2-6|.|TRBV6-5|.
TGTGCCAGCAGTCAGGGAGGCTCTGGGGCCAACGTCCTGACTTTC
CASSQGGSGANVLTF
>TRBJ2-1|.|TRBV30|.
TGTGCCTGGAGTCAGTTATCTGAGCAGTTCTTC
CAWSQLSEQFF
>TRBJ2-5|TRBD2|TRBV7-2|.
TGTGCCAGCAGCTTTAGCGGGAAAGAGACCCAGTACTTC
CASSFSGKETQYF
>TRBJ2-7|TRBD2|TRBV27|.
TGTGCCAGCAGACAAACTAGCGGGAGGTTAACTTACGAGCAGTACTTC
CASRQTSGRLTYEQYF
>TRBJ1-3|.|TRBV10-1|.
TGCGCCAGCAGCGACGGAGACTCTGGAAACACCATATATTTT
CASSDGDSGNTIYF
>TRBJ2-2|.|TRBV7-7|.
TGTGCTAGCAGCCCCCGATCCGGCCCGGGCGGGGAGCTGTTTTTT
CASSPRSGPGGELFF
>TRBJ2-2|.|TRBV18|.
TGTGCCAGCTCACCACTAGCGGACACCGGGGAGCTGTTTTTT
CASSPLADTGELFF
>TRBJ1-2|.|TRBV18|.
TGTGCCAGCTCACCACCGGGAGACCCCTATGGCTACACCTTC
CASSPPGDPYGYTF
>TRBJ1-6|TRBD1|TRBV7-8|few
TGTGCCAGCAGCTTAGGACAGGGTACCGGTTCACCCCTCCACTTT
CASSLGQGTGSPLHF
>TRBJ2-7|TRBD1|TRBV5-6|.
TGTGCCAGCAGCGGGGGACAGGGGGCCTGGGAGCAGTACTTC
CASSGGQGAWEQYF
>TRBJ1-5|.|TRBV2|.
TGTGCCAGCAGTAAAGGACGAGGAAATCAGCCCCAGCATTTT
CASSKGRGNQPQHF
>TRBJ1-1|.|TRBV6-1|.
TGTGCCAGCAGTGAAGACAGGTTTAGCACTGAAGCTTTCTTT
CASSEDRFSTEAFF
>TRBJ1-5|.|TRBV18|.
TGTGCCAGCTCACCCGGTAGTGGTAGCAATCAGCCCCAGCATTTT
CASSPGSGSNQPQHF
>TRBJ2-5|.|TRBV7-6|.
TGTGCCAGCAGCCCACAAGAGACCCAGTACTTC
CASSPQETQYF
>TRBJ2-3|TRBD1|TRBV5-8|.
TGTGCCAGCAGCTTCACAGGGGGGACAGATACGCAGTATTTT
CASSFTGGTDTQYF
>TRBJ2-3|TRBD2|TRBV27|.
TGTGCCAGCAGTTCCCGCCTGACTAGCGGGAAAACAGATACGCAGTATTTT
CASSSRLTSGKTDTQYF
>TRBJ2-2|TRBD1|TRBV15|.
TGTGCCACCAGCAGAGACAGGGGGCACGTGAACACCGGGGAGCTGTTTTTT
CATSRDRGHVNTGELFF
>TRBJ1-6|TRBD1|TRBV7-8|.
TGTGCCAGCAGCTTAGGTGGGACAGGGGTTTCACCCCTCCACTTT
CASSLGGTGVSPLHF
>TRBJ1-2|.|TRBV6-5|few
TGTGCCAGCAGACGAACAGGGCCGGAAAATGGCTACACCTTC
CASRRTGPENGYTF